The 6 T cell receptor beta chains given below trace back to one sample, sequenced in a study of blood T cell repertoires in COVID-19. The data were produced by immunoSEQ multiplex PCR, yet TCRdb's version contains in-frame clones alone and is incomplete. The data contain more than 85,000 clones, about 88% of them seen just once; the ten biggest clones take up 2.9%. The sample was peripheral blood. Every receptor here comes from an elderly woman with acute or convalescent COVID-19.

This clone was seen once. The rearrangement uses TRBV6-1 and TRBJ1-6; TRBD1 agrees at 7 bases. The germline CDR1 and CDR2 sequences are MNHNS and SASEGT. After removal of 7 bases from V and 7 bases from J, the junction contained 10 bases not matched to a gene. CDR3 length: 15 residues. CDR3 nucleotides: TGTGCCAGCACCTATGGGACAGTAGAGAATTCACCCCTCCACTTT. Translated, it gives CASTYGTVENSPLHF.

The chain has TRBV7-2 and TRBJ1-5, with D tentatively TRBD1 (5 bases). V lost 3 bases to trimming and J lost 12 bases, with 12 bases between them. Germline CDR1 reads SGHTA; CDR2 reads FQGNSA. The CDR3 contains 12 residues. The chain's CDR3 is CASSFGGAGQHF. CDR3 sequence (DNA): TGTGCCAGCAGCTTCGGGGGTGCGGGCCAGCATTTT. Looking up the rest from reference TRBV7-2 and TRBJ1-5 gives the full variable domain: GAGVSQSPSNKVTEKGKDVELRCDPISGHTALYWYRQSLGQGLEFLIYFQGNSAPDKSGLPSDRFSAERTGGSVSTLTIQRTQQEDSAVYLCASSFGGAGQHFGDGTRLSIL.

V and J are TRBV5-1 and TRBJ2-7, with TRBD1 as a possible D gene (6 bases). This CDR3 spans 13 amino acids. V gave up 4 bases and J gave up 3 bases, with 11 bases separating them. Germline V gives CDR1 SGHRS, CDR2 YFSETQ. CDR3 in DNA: TGCGCCAGCAGCGGGGGCCTAGACTACGAGCAGTACTTC. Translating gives CASSGGLDYEQYF. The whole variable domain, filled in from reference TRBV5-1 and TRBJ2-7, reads KAGVTQTPRYLIKTRGQQVTLSCSPISGHRSVSWYQQTPGQGLQFLFEYFSETQRNKGNFPGRFSGRQFSNSRSEMNVSTLELGDSALYLCASSGGLDYEQYFGPGTRLTVT.

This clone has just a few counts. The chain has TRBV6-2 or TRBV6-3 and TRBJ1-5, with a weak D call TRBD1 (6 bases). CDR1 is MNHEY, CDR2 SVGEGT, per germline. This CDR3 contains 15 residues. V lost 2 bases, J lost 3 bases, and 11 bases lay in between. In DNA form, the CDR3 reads TGTGCCAGCAGTTACGCAGGACAGAACAATCAGCCCCAGCATTTT. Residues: CASSYAGQNNQPQHF.

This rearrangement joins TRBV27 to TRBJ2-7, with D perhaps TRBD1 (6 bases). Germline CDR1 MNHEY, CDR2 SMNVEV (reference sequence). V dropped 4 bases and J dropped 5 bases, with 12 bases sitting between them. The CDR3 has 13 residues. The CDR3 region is CASSSTGIHEQYF. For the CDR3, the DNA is TGTGCCAGCAGTTCCACAGGGATCCACGAGCAGTACTTC.

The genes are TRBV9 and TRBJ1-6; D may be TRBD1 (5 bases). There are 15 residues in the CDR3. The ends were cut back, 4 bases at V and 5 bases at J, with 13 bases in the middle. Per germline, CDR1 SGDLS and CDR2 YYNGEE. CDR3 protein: CASSPEDINNSPLHF. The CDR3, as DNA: TGTGCCAGCAGCCCAGAGGACATAAATAATTCACCCCTCCACTTT. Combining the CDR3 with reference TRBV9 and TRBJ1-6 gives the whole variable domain DSGVTQTPKHLITATGQRVTLRCSPRSGDLSVYWYQQSLDQGLQFLIQYYNGEERAKGNILERFSAQQFPDLHSELNLSSLELGDSALYFCASSPEDINNSPLHFGNGTRLTVT.